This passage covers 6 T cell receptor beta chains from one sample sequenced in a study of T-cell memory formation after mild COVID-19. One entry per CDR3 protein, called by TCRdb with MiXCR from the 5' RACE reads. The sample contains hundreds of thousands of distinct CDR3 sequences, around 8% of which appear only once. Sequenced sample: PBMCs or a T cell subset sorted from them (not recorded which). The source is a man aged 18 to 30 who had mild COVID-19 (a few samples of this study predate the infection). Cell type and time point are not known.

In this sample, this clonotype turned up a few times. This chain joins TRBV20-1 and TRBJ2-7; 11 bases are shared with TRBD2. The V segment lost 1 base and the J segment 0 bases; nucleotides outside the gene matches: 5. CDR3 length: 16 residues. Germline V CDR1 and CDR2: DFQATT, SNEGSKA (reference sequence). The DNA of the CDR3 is TGCAGTGCTAGAGCTAGACTAGCGGGGAGCTCCTACGAGCAGTACTTC. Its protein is CSARARLAGSSYEQYF.

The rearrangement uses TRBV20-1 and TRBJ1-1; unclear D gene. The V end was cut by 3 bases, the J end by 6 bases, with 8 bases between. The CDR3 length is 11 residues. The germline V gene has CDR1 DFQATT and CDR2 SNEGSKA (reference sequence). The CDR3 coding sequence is TGCAGTGCTAGCAAAGTACCTGAAGCTTTCTTT. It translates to CSASKVPEAFF.

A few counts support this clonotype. This CDR3 is CATSRDGTGVDEQYV. For the CDR3, the DNA is TGTGCCACCAGCAGAGATGGGACAGGGGTAGACGAGCAGTACGTC. The chain couples TRBV15 to TRBJ2-7, with 10 bases fitting TRBD1. The CDR3 covers 15 residues. The germline V gene encodes CDR1 LNHNV and CDR2 YYDKDF (reference sequence). J gave up 5 bases and V 0 bases, and 4 bases lay outside the gene matches.

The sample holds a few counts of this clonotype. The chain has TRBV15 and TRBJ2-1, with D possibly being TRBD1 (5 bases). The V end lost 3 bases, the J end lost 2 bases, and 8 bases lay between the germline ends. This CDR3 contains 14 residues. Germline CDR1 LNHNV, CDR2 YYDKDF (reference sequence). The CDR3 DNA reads TGTGCCACCAGCAGCAGGGTGACCTACAATGAGCAGTTCTTC. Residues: CATSSRVTYNEQFF.

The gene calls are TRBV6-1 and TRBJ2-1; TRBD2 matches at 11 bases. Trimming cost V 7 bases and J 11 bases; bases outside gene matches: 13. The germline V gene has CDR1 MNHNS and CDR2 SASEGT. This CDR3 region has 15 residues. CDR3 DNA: TGTGCCAGCACTCAAGATGTGCTAGCGGGGGGTAAGCAGTTCTTC. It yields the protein CASTQDVLAGGKQFF.

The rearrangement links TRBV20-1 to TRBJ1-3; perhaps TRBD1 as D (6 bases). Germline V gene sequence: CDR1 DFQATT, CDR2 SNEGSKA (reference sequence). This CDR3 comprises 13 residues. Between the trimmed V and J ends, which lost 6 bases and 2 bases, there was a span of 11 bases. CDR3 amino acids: CSAARGPGNTIYF. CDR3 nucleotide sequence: TGCAGTGCGGCCAGGGGCCCTGGAAACACCATATATTTT.